This T cell receptor beta chain was observed in a study of cytomegalovirus exposure and HLA in healthy donors. The overall study: As an earlier analysis found, roughly 180 million T cells yielded 100 million to 130 million unique TCR beta sequences.

Notes on this clone: Its antigen remains unidentified.

Deletions cut 9 bases from V and 4 bases from J, with 19 bases between. CDR1 is LNHDA, CDR2 SQIVND, per germline (reference sequence). This CDR3 spans 15 amino acids. The PCR used 60 Vbeta and 13 Jbeta primers. Profiled with immunoSEQ multiplex PCR; TCRdb holds only in-frame clones, not every one. There are 120,000 or so clones in the sample; over 65% occur only once, and around 1.2% lies in the top ten. General observations from the study: Analysis performed later found 15,000 or so TCR beta sequences associated with HLA alleles at 0.05 false discovery rate.

This TCR derives from a woman in her 30s in good health and CMV-seronegative. The V call is TRBV19, the J call TRBJ1-5; no reliable D call. Sequencing was carried out using PBMCs. The CDR3 sequence is CASRNGQYSNQPQHF. The CDR3 nucleotides are TGTGCCAGCCGAAATGGGCAGTATTCTAATCAGCCCCAGCATTTT.